This note documents a single T cell receptor (beta chain) sequence. As processed by the authors: Researchers report that nucleated cell counts were estimated from reference gene primer amplification. TCRdb keeps only in-frame clones here, not all; method: immunoSEQ multiplex PCR. That table gives V, J and clone size, and the DNA gave D and trimming. The sample contains some 100,000 clones, more than 75% of which appear only once. The sample originates from a study of blood T cell repertoires in COVID-19. The wider study: The United States, Italy and Spain supplied acute and convalescent COVID-19 samples. The cDNA or gDNA used as material had been derived from T cells, B-cell-depleted T cells, or PBMCs.

This CDR3 contains 15 residues. The trim removed 5 bases at V and 0 bases at J, leaving 6 bases unmatched. Germline assignment: CDR1 SNHLY and CDR2 FYNNEI. The receptor's source is a woman of 80 years or more with active COVID-19. The sample taken for sequencing was peripheral blood. The genes are TRBV2 and TRBJ1-1, with TRBD1 matching 7 bases. The CDR3: CASSRQGAMNTEAFF. In DNA form, the CDR3 reads TGTGCCAGCAGTAGACAGGGCGCTATGAACACTGAAGCTTTCTTT.